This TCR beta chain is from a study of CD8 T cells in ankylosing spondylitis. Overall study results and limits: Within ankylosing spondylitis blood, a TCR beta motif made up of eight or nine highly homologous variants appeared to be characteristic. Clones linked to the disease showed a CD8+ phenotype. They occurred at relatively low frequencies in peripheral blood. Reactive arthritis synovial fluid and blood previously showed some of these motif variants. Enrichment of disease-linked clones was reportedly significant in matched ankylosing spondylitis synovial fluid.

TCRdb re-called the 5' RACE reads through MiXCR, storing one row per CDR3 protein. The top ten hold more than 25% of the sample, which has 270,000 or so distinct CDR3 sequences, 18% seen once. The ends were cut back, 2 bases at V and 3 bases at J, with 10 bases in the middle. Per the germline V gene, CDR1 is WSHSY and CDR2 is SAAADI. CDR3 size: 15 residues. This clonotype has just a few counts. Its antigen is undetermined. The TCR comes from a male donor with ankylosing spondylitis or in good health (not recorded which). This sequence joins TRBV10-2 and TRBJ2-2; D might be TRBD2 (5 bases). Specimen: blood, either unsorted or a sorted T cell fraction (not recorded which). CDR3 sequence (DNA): TGCGCCAGCAGTGAGAACGGGGAGTACACCGGGGAGCTGTTTTTT. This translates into CASSENGEYTGELFF.